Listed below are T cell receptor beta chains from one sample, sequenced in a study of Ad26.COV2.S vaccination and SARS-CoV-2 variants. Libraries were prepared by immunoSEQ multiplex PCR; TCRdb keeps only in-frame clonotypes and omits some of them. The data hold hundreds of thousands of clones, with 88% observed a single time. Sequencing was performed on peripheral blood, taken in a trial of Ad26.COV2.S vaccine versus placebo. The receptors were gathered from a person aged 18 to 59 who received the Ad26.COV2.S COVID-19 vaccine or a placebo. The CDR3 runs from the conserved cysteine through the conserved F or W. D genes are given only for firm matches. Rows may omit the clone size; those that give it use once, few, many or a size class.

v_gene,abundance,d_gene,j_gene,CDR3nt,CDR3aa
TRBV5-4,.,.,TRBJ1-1,TGTGCCAGCAGCCCCGGCCGTCGGGGCTTGAACACTGAAGCTTTCTTT,CASSPGRRGLNTEAFF
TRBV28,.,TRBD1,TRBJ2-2,TGTGCCAGCAGTTTATTACAGGGGATGACCGGGGAGCTGTTTTTT,CASSLLQGMTGELFF
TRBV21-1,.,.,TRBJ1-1,TGTGCCAGCAGCGCAGACGGGACAGGGATGGGGAACACTGAAGCTTTCTTT,CASSADGTGMGNTEAFF
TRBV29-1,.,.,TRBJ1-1,TGCAGCGTTAAGGAAAGAACTGAAGCTTTCTTT,CSVKERTEAFF
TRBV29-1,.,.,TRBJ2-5,TGCAGCGTTGTTCCCCGATTCGAGACCCAGTACTTC,CSVVPRFETQYF
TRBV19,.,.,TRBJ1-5,TGTGCCAGTAGGCCCACCCAGTATCAGCCCCAGCATTTT,CASRPTQYQPQHF
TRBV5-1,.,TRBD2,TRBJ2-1,TGCGCCAGCAGCTTGGCCGGCGGGAGCGGCCACAATGAGCAGTTCTTC,CASSLAGGSGHNEQFF
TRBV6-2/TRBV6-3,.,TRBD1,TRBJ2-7,TGTGCCAGCAGCCGTACGGGACAGGCAATTGTATCCTACGAGCAGTACTTC,CASSRTGQAIVSYEQYF
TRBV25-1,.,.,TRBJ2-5,TGTGCCAGCAGTGACCCCGGTCCAGAGGCCCAGTACTTC,CASSDPGPEAQYF
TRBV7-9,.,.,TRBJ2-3,TGTGCCAGCAGCTTAGTGGGCGGAAGCACAGATACGCAGTATTTT,CASSLVGGSTDTQYF
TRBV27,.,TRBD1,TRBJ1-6,TGTGCCAGCAGTTCGGACAGGGTTTACTCACCCCTCCACTTT,CASSSDRVYSPLHF
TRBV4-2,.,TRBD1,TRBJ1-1,TGTGCCAGCAGCCCCGACAGGGCCGGAAGGAACACTGAAGCTTTCTTT,CASSPDRAGRNTEAFF
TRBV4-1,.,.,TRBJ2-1,TGCGCCAGCAGCCAAGATTACCAGGGTTCCTACAATGAGCAGTTCTTC,CASSQDYQGSYNEQFF
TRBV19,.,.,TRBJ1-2,TGTGCCAGTACCCCGACATTAAGCTATGGCTACACCTTC,CASTPTLSYGYTF
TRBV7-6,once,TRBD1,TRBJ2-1,TGTGCCAGCAGCTTAGAAAGGGGGCGCCCCTACAATGAGCAGTTCTTC,CASSLERGRPYNEQFF
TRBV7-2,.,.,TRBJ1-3,TGTGCCAGCAGCTCCCACTTCTCTGGAAACACCATATATTTT,CASSSHFSGNTIYF
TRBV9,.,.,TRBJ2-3,TGTGCCAGCAGCGTAGATGGGTCCAGCACAGATACGCAGTATTTT,CASSVDGSSTDTQYF
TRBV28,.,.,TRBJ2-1,TGTGCCAGCAGTGATGCTAGCGTATCCTACAATGAGCAGTTCTTC,CASSDASVSYNEQFF
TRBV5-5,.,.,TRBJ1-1,TGTGCCAGCAGCCCGGACGGCCGACAAGGGAAGACTGAAGCTTTCTTT,CASSPDGRQGKTEAFF
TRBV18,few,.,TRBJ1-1,TGTGCCAGCTCACCACCGGGTGGTCGGGGCCCCAGGGTAGAAGCTTTCTTT,CASSPPGGRGPRVEAFF
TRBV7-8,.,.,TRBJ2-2,TGTGCCAGCAGCTTAGTTCATTCCATTCTAGGCACCGGGGAGCTGTTTTTT,CASSLVHSILGTGELFF
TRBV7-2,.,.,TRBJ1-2,TGTGCCAGCAGCTCTGACTATGGCTACACCTTC,CASSSDYGYTF
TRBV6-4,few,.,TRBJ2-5,TGTGCCAGCAGTCTGAGAGCGGGAGAGACCCAGTACTTC,CASSLRAGETQYF
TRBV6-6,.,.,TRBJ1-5,TGTGCCAGCAGTCAATCCCGGTCAGATCAGCCCCAGCATTTT,CASSQSRSDQPQHF
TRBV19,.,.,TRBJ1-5,TGTGCCAGTAGTCGACAGTGGTCATGGCAGCCCCAGCATTTT,CASSRQWSWQPQHF
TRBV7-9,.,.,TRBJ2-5,TGTGCCAGCAGCTTAGGGGGGTTAGAGACCCAGTACTTC,CASSLGGLETQYF
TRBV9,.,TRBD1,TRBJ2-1,TGTGCCAGCAGCGTCGGACAGGGGCCCCACAATGAGCAGTTCTTC,CASSVGQGPHNEQFF
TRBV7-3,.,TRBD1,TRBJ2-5,TGTGCCAGCAGCCAAGACAGGGGGCTGGAAGAGACCCAGTACTTC,CASSQDRGLEETQYF
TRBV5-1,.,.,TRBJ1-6,TGCGCCAGCAGCTTAAGAGGTGTGGATTCACCCCTCCACTTT,CASSLRGVDSPLHF
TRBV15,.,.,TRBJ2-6,TGTGCCCCCCAAAAAATCCGACACATACCATCCTCTTCCGGGGCCAACGTCCTGACTTTC,CAPQKIRHIPSSSGANVLTF
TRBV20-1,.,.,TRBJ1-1,TGCAGCCACGGGAGCACTGAAGCTTTCTTT,CSHGSTEAFF
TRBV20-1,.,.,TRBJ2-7,TGCAGTGCTAGTCCGGGGGTAATCTACGAGCAGTACTTC,CSASPGVIYEQYF
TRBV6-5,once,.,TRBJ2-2,TGTGCCAGCAGCCGGACGGGACTGACCGGGGAGCTGTTTTTT,CASSRTGLTGELFF
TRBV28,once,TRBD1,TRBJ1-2,TGTGCCAGCAGTTTTCTCGGGACAGGGGATGGCTACACCTTC,CASSFLGTGDGYTF
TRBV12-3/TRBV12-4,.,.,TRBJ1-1,TGTGCCAGCGGGAGGGGGGGGAGGACTGAAGCTTTCTTT,CASGRGGRTEAFF
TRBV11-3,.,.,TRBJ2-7,TGTGCCAGCAGCTCGTCCCCGGGGGCGACCTACGAGCAGTACTTC,CASSSSPGATYEQYF
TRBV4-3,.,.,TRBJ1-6,TGCGCCAGCAGCCAAGATGAAGGGGGTGAACATTCTTCACCCCTCCACTTT,CASSQDEGGEHSSPLHF
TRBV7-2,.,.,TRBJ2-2,TGTGCCAGCAGCTTAGAAGGCGGCACCGGGGAGCTGTTTTTT,CASSLEGGTGELFF
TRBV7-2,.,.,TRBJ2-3,TGTGCCAGCAGCTTAGCGGGAGCCCTAGCAGATACGCAGTATTTT,CASSLAGALADTQYF